This TCR beta chain originates from a study of blood T cell repertoires in COVID-19. Study overall: Samples of COVID-19 (acute and convalescent) were obtained from the United States, Italy and Spain. T cells, B-cell-depleted T cells, or PBMCs supplied cDNA or gDNA.

Enrollees, about 18 to 89 years old, lived in 24 US areas. Participant-reported clinical history was the basis for cohort assignment. Assay: immunoSEQ multiplex PCR; the TCRdb copy retains only in-frame clones and omits some. The sample yields around 500,000 clones, 88% seen once. Germline lookup yields CDR1 LGHNA and CDR2 YSLEER. The CDR3 sequence is 16 residues long. Trimming cost V 4 bases and J 3 bases, with 17 bases left between them. J is TRBJ2-3 and V is TRBV4-3; tentatively, D is TRBD1 (6 bases). This TCR was sampled from a woman aged 40 to 50 who had recovered from COVID-19. Specimen: PBMCs or T cells enriched from blood (not recorded which). The CDR3 spells CASSRRRGSGTDTQYF. The CDR3 DNA reads TGCGCCAGCAGCCGAAGAAGGGGGAGTGGGACAGATACGCAGTATTTT.